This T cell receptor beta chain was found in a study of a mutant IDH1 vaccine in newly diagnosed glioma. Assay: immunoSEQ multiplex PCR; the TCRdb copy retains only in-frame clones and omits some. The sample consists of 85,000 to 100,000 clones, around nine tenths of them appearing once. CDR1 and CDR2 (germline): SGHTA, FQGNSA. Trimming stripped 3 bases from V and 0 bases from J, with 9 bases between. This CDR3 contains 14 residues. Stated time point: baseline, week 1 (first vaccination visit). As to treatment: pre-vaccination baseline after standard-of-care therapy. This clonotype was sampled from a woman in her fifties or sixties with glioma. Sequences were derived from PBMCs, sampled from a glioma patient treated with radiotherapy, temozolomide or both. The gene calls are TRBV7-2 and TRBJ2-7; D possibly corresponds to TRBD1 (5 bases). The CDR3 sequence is CASSLTVSSYEQYF. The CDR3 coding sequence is TGTGCCAGCAGCTTGACAGTCAGCTCCTACGAGCAGTACTTC.